Listed below are T cell receptor beta chains from one sample, sequenced in a study of blood T cell repertoires in COVID-19. This table comes from immunoSEQ multiplex PCR, and its TCRdb copy is limited to in-frame clones, with some not included. There are 200,000 to 300,000 clones in the sample; approximately 86% occur only once, and 5% to 8% lies in the top ten. The sequencing sample was made of peripheral blood. The receptors were sampled from an older woman with active or convalescent COVID-19. Both conserved end residues are part of each CDR3. Fields, in order: clone size, V gene, D gene, J gene, CDR3 DNA, CDR3 protein. The D gene is left open where the match is weak. The size of a clone is reported for some rows only, either as once, few or many, or as a class for expanded clones.

abundance: .; v_gene: TRBV10-3; d_gene: TRBD2; j_gene: TRBJ2-1; CDR3nt: TGTGCCATCGGGGGGGGAACTACCGTCAATGAGCAGTTCTTC; CDR3aa: CAIGGGTTVNEQFF
abundance: .; v_gene: TRBV6-5; d_gene: .; j_gene: TRBJ1-3; CDR3nt: TGTGCCAGCAGTTATGACAGTCTTTTTGCTGGAAACACCATATATTTT; CDR3aa: CASSYDSLFAGNTIYF
abundance: .; v_gene: TRBV2; d_gene: .; j_gene: TRBJ1-2; CDR3nt: TGTGCCAGCAGGGTTTTAAAGGCGGAGGGCTACACCTTC; CDR3aa: CASRVLKAEGYTF
abundance: .; v_gene: TRBV7-9; d_gene: .; j_gene: TRBJ2-2; CDR3nt: TGTGCCAGCAGCTGGTGGGGGCAAACCGGGGAGCTGTTTTTT; CDR3aa: CASSWWGQTGELFF
abundance: .; v_gene: TRBV15; d_gene: TRBD1; j_gene: TRBJ2-1; CDR3nt: TGTGCCACCAGCAGAGATTTGGGACAGAACAATGAGCAGTTCTTC; CDR3aa: CATSRDLGQNNEQFF
abundance: .; v_gene: TRBV15; d_gene: .; j_gene: TRBJ1-4; CDR3nt: TGTGCCACCAGCATCAGGGAGGTCGGTAATGAAAAACTGTTTTTT; CDR3aa: CATSIREVGNEKLFF
abundance: .; v_gene: TRBV25-1; d_gene: TRBD1; j_gene: TRBJ1-1; CDR3nt: TGTGCCAGCAGTGAATCGACAGGGGTTCGGACTGAAGCTTTCTTT; CDR3aa: CASSESTGVRTEAFF
abundance: .; v_gene: TRBV27; d_gene: TRBD1; j_gene: TRBJ2-5; CDR3nt: TGTGCCAGCAGTAAGTCGGCGGGACAGGGGTTTGTAGAGACCCAGTACTTC; CDR3aa: CASSKSAGQGFVETQYF
abundance: .; v_gene: TRBV7-6; d_gene: .; j_gene: TRBJ2-7; CDR3nt: TGTGCCAGCAGCGGACCAAAGCGGTACGAGCAGTACTTC; CDR3aa: CASSGPKRYEQYF
abundance: few; v_gene: TRBV6-1; d_gene: TRBD2; j_gene: TRBJ2-1; CDR3nt: TGTGCCAGCAGTGGTAGAAAAAGCGGGAGAGGGTACAATGAGCAGTTCTTC; CDR3aa: CASSGRKSGRGYNEQFF
abundance: .; v_gene: TRBV3-1/TRBV3-2; d_gene: TRBD2; j_gene: TRBJ2-1; CDR3nt: TGTGCCAGCAGCCCGTTCACTAGCGGGAGTTACAATGAGCAGTTCTTC; CDR3aa: CASSPFTSGSYNEQFF
abundance: .; v_gene: TRBV10-2; d_gene: TRBD2; j_gene: TRBJ2-3; CDR3nt: TGCGCCAGCAGTGAAGTGGCCCCCGAGGCTAGCGGGGGGGAAGATACGCAGTATTTT; CDR3aa: CASSEVAPEASGGEDTQYF
abundance: .; v_gene: TRBV11-2; d_gene: TRBD1; j_gene: TRBJ2-5; CDR3nt: TGTGCCAGCAGCTTACAGGGGGCGATAGGTGAGACCCAGTACTTC; CDR3aa: CASSLQGAIGETQYF
abundance: .; v_gene: TRBV7-2; d_gene: TRBD1; j_gene: TRBJ2-5; CDR3nt: TGTGCCAGCAGCTTAGGTCACGGCAGGGGGCAGGAGACCCAGTACTTC; CDR3aa: CASSLGHGRGQETQYF
abundance: .; v_gene: TRBV11-3; d_gene: TRBD2; j_gene: TRBJ2-3; CDR3nt: TGTGCCAGCAGCTCCCATGGCGGGAGCGCAGATACGCAGTATTTT; CDR3aa: CASSSHGGSADTQYF
abundance: .; v_gene: TRBV2; d_gene: .; j_gene: TRBJ2-2; CDR3nt: TGTGCCAGCAGTGAAAACCGGGCCGGGGAGCTGTTTTTT; CDR3aa: CASSENRAGELFF
abundance: .; v_gene: TRBV10-2; d_gene: TRBD1; j_gene: TRBJ1-2; CDR3nt: TGCGCCAGCAAGAGGGACAGGGACTATGGCTACACCTTC; CDR3aa: CASKRDRDYGYTF
abundance: .; v_gene: TRBV11-2; d_gene: .; j_gene: TRBJ1-2; CDR3nt: TGTGCCAGCAGCCCCCGCGCGGCGGGGAACTATGGCTACACCTTC; CDR3aa: CASSPRAAGNYGYTF
abundance: .; v_gene: TRBV5-1; d_gene: TRBD1; j_gene: TRBJ1-5; CDR3nt: TGCGCCAGCCGCCGGGGGACAGGGGAGGGTCAGCCCCAGCATTTT; CDR3aa: CASRRGTGEGQPQHF
abundance: .; v_gene: TRBV3-1/TRBV3-2; d_gene: .; j_gene: TRBJ1-1; CDR3nt: TGTGCCAGCAGACAGGGAATGAACACTGAAGCTTTCTTT; CDR3aa: CASRQGMNTEAFF
abundance: .; v_gene: TRBV9; d_gene: .; j_gene: TRBJ2-2; CDR3nt: TGTGCCAGCAGCGACCCGGGGAGGGGGTCGTCCGGGGAGCTGTTTTTT; CDR3aa: CASSDPGRGSSGELFF
abundance: .; v_gene: TRBV7-6; d_gene: TRBD1; j_gene: TRBJ2-1; CDR3nt: TGTGCCAGCAGCTCGAACAGGGGGCCGAATGAGCAGTTCTTC; CDR3aa: CASSSNRGPNEQFF
abundance: .; v_gene: TRBV30; d_gene: .; j_gene: TRBJ2-6; CDR3nt: TGTGCCTGGATTGGTAGCAGAACTGGGGCCAACGTCCTGACTTTC; CDR3aa: CAWIGSRTGANVLTF
abundance: .; v_gene: TRBV6-1; d_gene: .; j_gene: TRBJ2-3; CDR3nt: TGTGCCAGCAGTGAAGCGCTTAGAGCTGCGCAGTATTTT; CDR3aa: CASSEALRAAQYF
abundance: .; v_gene: TRBV11-2; d_gene: TRBD2; j_gene: TRBJ2-5; CDR3nt: TGTGCCAGCAGCAACCGCGGGGGGTGGGAAGAGACCCAGTACTTC; CDR3aa: CASSNRGGWEETQYF
abundance: .; v_gene: TRBV28; d_gene: TRBD1; j_gene: TRBJ1-2; CDR3nt: TGTGCCAGTCAGAGACAGGGAGGTGGCTACACCTTC; CDR3aa: CASQRQGGGYTF
abundance: .; v_gene: TRBV6-2/TRBV6-3; d_gene: TRBD2; j_gene: TRBJ2-7; CDR3nt: TGTGCCAGCAGTTACTCATTCGGGAGGGCCTCCTACGAGCAGTACTTC; CDR3aa: CASSYSFGRASYEQYF
abundance: once; v_gene: TRBV23-1; d_gene: TRBD2; j_gene: TRBJ2-3; CDR3nt: TGCGCCAGCAGTCAATCGTCTAGCGGGAGGGTCCATTATAGCACAGATACGCAGTATTTT; CDR3aa: CASSQSSSGRVHYSTDTQYF
abundance: .; v_gene: TRBV4-2; d_gene: TRBD1; j_gene: TRBJ1-2; CDR3nt: TGTGCCAGCAGCGCTAGACAGGGGGCGGGCTATGGCTACACCTTC; CDR3aa: CASSARQGAGYGYTF
abundance: .; v_gene: TRBV4-2; d_gene: .; j_gene: TRBJ2-7; CDR3nt: TGTGCCAGCAGCCCAACTCTAGCCACCAGTACCTCCTACGAGCAGTACTTC; CDR3aa: CASSPTLATSTSYEQYF
abundance: .; v_gene: TRBV6-5; d_gene: .; j_gene: TRBJ1-2; CDR3nt: TGTGCCAGCACCTCCGGGACATTTGGCTACACCTTC; CDR3aa: CASTSGTFGYTF
abundance: .; v_gene: TRBV15; d_gene: .; j_gene: TRBJ1-1; CDR3nt: TGTGCCACCAGCAGAGTTCGCCGTTCGGGTTTCTTT; CDR3aa: CATSRVRRSGFF
abundance: .; v_gene: TRBV2; d_gene: .; j_gene: TRBJ1-1; CDR3nt: TGTGCCAGCAGTTTGGCGGGGTGGGGGAACACTGAAGCTTTCTTT; CDR3aa: CASSLAGWGNTEAFF
abundance: .; v_gene: TRBV4-1; d_gene: .; j_gene: TRBJ1-4; CDR3nt: TGCGCCAGCAGCCAAGTTCGGCAGAGGGGGAAACTGTTTTTT; CDR3aa: CASSQVRQRGKLFF
abundance: .; v_gene: TRBV28; d_gene: .; j_gene: TRBJ1-5; CDR3nt: TGTGCCAGCAGTTTGGGCGTGGACAGCCATAGCAATCAGCCCCAGCATTTT; CDR3aa: CASSLGVDSHSNQPQHF
abundance: .; v_gene: TRBV7-9; d_gene: TRBD2; j_gene: TRBJ2-1; CDR3nt: TGTGCCAGCAGCTTGCTAGCGGGAGGTATCGATGAGCAGTTCTTC; CDR3aa: CASSLLAGGIDEQFF
abundance: .; v_gene: TRBV3-1/TRBV3-2; d_gene: TRBD1; j_gene: TRBJ1-2; CDR3nt: TGTGCCAGCAGCCAATATCAGGGGGCGCGGGGCTACACCTTC; CDR3aa: CASSQYQGARGYTF
abundance: .; v_gene: TRBV15; d_gene: .; j_gene: TRBJ2-5; CDR3nt: TGTGCCACCAGCAGAGAAACATCAGAGACCCAGTACTTC; CDR3aa: CATSRETSETQYF
abundance: .; v_gene: TRBV6-5; d_gene: TRBD1; j_gene: TRBJ1-4; CDR3nt: TGTGCCAGCGGGCCTTCGGGGACAGGGAATGAAAAACTGTTTTTT; CDR3aa: CASGPSGTGNEKLFF
abundance: .; v_gene: TRBV28; d_gene: .; j_gene: TRBJ1-2; CDR3nt: TGTGCCAGCAGTTCGGGGGACTATGGCTACACCTTC; CDR3aa: CASSSGDYGYTF
abundance: .; v_gene: TRBV5-4; d_gene: TRBD2; j_gene: TRBJ2-1; CDR3nt: TGTGCCAGCAGCTGGGCCCGACTAGCGGGATCCTACAATGAGCAGTTCTTC; CDR3aa: CASSWARLAGSYNEQFF
abundance: .; v_gene: TRBV2; d_gene: TRBD1; j_gene: TRBJ2-7; CDR3nt: TGTGCCAGCAGGTGGACAGGGAATATCTACGAGCAGTACTTC; CDR3aa: CASRWTGNIYEQYF
abundance: .; v_gene: TRBV5-1; d_gene: TRBD1; j_gene: TRBJ2-2; CDR3nt: TGCGCCAGCAGCTCCGGGACAGGGAACACCGGGGAGCTGTTTTTT; CDR3aa: CASSSGTGNTGELFF
abundance: .; v_gene: TRBV4-1; d_gene: .; j_gene: TRBJ2-5; CDR3nt: TGCGCCAGCAGCCGACAGTTACAAGAGACCCAGTACTTC; CDR3aa: CASSRQLQETQYF
abundance: .; v_gene: TRBV6-1; d_gene: TRBD1; j_gene: TRBJ2-3; CDR3nt: TGTGCCAGCAGTGAAGGGACAGGGTGGGGAGATACGCAGTATTTT; CDR3aa: CASSEGTGWGDTQYF
abundance: .; v_gene: TRBV2; d_gene: TRBD1; j_gene: TRBJ1-1; CDR3nt: TGTGCCAGCAGGCCGCAGGGGGAGGATGAAGCTTTCTTT; CDR3aa: CASRPQGEDEAFF
abundance: .; v_gene: TRBV27; d_gene: TRBD2; j_gene: TRBJ2-4; CDR3nt: TGTGCCAGCAGTTTAGTAGCGGGGGAGAACATTCAGTACTTC; CDR3aa: CASSLVAGENIQYF
abundance: .; v_gene: TRBV27; d_gene: TRBD1; j_gene: TRBJ1-5; CDR3nt: TGTGCCAGCAGTTCTTACCGGGACAGGGGCGGCAATCAGCCCCAGCATTTT; CDR3aa: CASSSYRDRGGNQPQHF
abundance: .; v_gene: TRBV27; d_gene: .; j_gene: TRBJ2-4; CDR3nt: TGTGCCAGCAGTTCTGGCGGAATAGCCAAAAACATTCAGTACTTC; CDR3aa: CASSSGGIAKNIQYF
abundance: .; v_gene: TRBV6-6; d_gene: TRBD2; j_gene: TRBJ2-7; CDR3nt: TGTGCCAGCAGAAGCTTTAGCGGGAGCTTGTACGAGCAGTACTTC; CDR3aa: CASRSFSGSLYEQYF
abundance: once; v_gene: TRBV4-1; d_gene: TRBD1; j_gene: TRBJ2-3; CDR3nt: TGCGCCAGCAGCCCCTGGACAGGGCAAATTATAGATACGCAGTATTTT; CDR3aa: CASSPWTGQIIDTQYF
abundance: .; v_gene: TRBV7-2; d_gene: TRBD2; j_gene: TRBJ2-2; CDR3nt: TGTGCCAGCAGCTCAACTAGCGGGGCGAACACCGGGGAGCTGTTTTTT; CDR3aa: CASSSTSGANTGELFF
abundance: .; v_gene: TRBV6-1; d_gene: .; j_gene: TRBJ2-3; CDR3nt: TGTGCCAGCAGTGAGCACCGGGACACTTCTTACACAGATACGCAGTATTTT; CDR3aa: CASSEHRDTSYTDTQYF
abundance: .; v_gene: TRBV6-1; d_gene: TRBD1; j_gene: TRBJ1-6; CDR3nt: TGTGCCAGCAGTGAAGCCGGGGGCTACAGGGGTTACAATTCACCCCTCCACTTT; CDR3aa: CASSEAGGYRGYNSPLHF
abundance: .; v_gene: TRBV6-5; d_gene: .; j_gene: TRBJ1-6; CDR3nt: TGTGCCAGCAGTTCCCCAGGGAATTTGGTGGATTCACCCCTCCACTTT; CDR3aa: CASSSPGNLVDSPLHF
abundance: .; v_gene: TRBV9; d_gene: TRBD1; j_gene: TRBJ1-1; CDR3nt: TGTGCCAGCAGCGTGGGACAGGGCCCCTCGAACACTGAAGCTTTCTTT; CDR3aa: CASSVGQGPSNTEAFF
abundance: .; v_gene: TRBV12-2; d_gene: .; j_gene: TRBJ1-2; CDR3nt: TGTGCAAGTCGCTTAGGTGGACTGCTCGACTATGGCTACACCTTC; CDR3aa: CASRLGGLLDYGYTF